The present TCR beta chain was sequenced within a study of neurological immune-mediated disorders. The sample holds many counts of this clonotype. Trimming removed 5 bases from V and 6 bases from J, with 17 bases in between. CDR3 size: 15 residues. Germline V lookup: CDR1 SSHAT, CDR2 FNYEAQ (reference sequence). The team produced cDNA through 5'RACE using 10-nucleotide random UMIs. The authors obtained over 160 million TCR-beta sequences from 15-18 subjects per sequencing run. One entry per CDR3 protein, called by TCRdb with MiXCR from the 5' RACE reads. The repertoire consists of about 45,000 distinct CDR3 sequences, with roughly 14% occurring once and the leading ten covering about an eighth. Time point defined: longitudinal time-point 3. Unsorted libraries were prepared from 2 million PBMCs that had been stored at -80 C.

The chain couples TRBV7-7 to TRBJ2-1; D is tentatively TRBD1 or TRBD2 (5 bases each). Sample: PBMCs. The TCR sequence derives from a man aged 25-45 years in good health. DNA of the CDR3: TGTGCCAGCAGCATCCGACACGGGGCCGGCAATGAGCAGTTCTTC. Its protein product is CASSIRHGAGNEQFF.